Below are 9 T cell receptor beta chains sequenced from a single sample in a study of CD8 T cells in Susac syndrome (dated by TCRdb to about 2019). The library was prepared using the immunoSEQ multiplex PCR assay. RNA was extracted using the RNeasy kit, and roughly 0.5 to 1 microgram was reverse transcribed with random hexamers. TCRdb reprocessed the public reads (quality trimming at Q25 with fastp, clone calling with MiXCR) and kept in-frame beta chains. Identical CDR3 proteins give one entry, which carries the most common genes and DNA. For this sample the table gives approximately 140,000 distinct CDR3 sequences, of which approximately 96% were detected only once. The ten largest make up approximately 0.12% of the sample. The sample was CD4+ T cells from PBMCs. These receptors all stem from a human donor with multiple sclerosis.

J is TRBJ2-7 and V is TRBV3-1; 8 bases line up with TRBD1. Germline trimming cut 7 bases from V and 7 bases from J; bases unmatched to any gene: 15. Germline V CDR1 and CDR2: LGHDT, YNNKEL (reference sequence). This CDR3 is 15 amino acids long. The CDR3 DNA sequence: TGTGCCAGCACGCCAGGGGGCATCCGATTGGGGGAGCAGTACTTC. As protein: CASTPGGIRLGEQYF.

The chain is built from TRBV20-1 and TRBJ1-2; a weak D match, TRBD1 (5 bases). The V and J ends lost 0 bases and 0 bases respectively, with 14 bases between them. CDR3 length: 16 amino acids. The germline V gene encodes CDR1 DFQATT and CDR2 SNEGSKA (reference sequence). The CDR3 sequence is CSARETLRGTNYGYTF. The CDR3 nucleotides read TGCAGTGCTAGAGAAACTCTTCGGGGGACTAACTATGGCTACACCTTC.

This clonotype was counted a single time. This chain links TRBV5-1 with TRBJ2-7; 8 bases map to TRBD1. The germline CDR1 and CDR2 sequences are SGHRS and YFSETQ. Germline trimming cut 2 bases from V and 4 bases from J; bases unmatched to any gene: 8. This CDR3 spans 15 amino acids. The CDR3 is CASSFGTGRGYEQYF. Written as DNA, the CDR3 is TGCGCCAGCAGCTTTGGGACAGGACGAGGGTACGAGCAGTACTTC. The full variable domain, rest sourced from reference TRBV5-1 and TRBJ2-7, is KAGVTQTPRYLIKTRGQQVTLSCSPISGHRSVSWYQQTPGQGLQFLFEYFSETQRNKGNFPGRFSGRQFSNSRSEMNVSTLELGDSALYLCASSFGTGRGYEQYFGPGTRLTVT.

The chain couples TRBV29-1 to TRBJ1-2; 8 nucleotides line up with TRBD1. With 0 bases clipped from V and 4 bases from J, the junction kept 7 bases outside the gene matches. The CDR3 covers 15 residues. The germline CDR1 and CDR2 sequences are SQVTM and ANQGSEA. In DNA, the CDR3 is TGCAGCGTTGAAGACCCGGACAGGGCACGCTATGGCTACACCTTC. Translating it yields CSVEDPDRARYGYTF.

J is TRBJ2-7 and V is TRBV24-1, with 12 bases fitting TRBD2. The CDR3 sequence is 15 residues long. Trimming cost V 3 bases and J 3 bases; bases outside gene matches: 2. CDR1 is KGHDR and CDR2 is SFDVKD in the germline V gene. The CDR3 loop is CATSDPTSGSYEQYF. The CDR3 DNA sequence: TGTGCCACCAGTGATCCGACTAGCGGGAGCTACGAGCAGTACTTC.

This rearrangement joins TRBV27 to TRBJ1-5; 9 bases are shared with TRBD1. The germline V gene has CDR1 MNHEY and CDR2 SMNVEV (reference sequence). V was clipped by 5 bases and J by 4 bases; unmatched bases: 3. This CDR3 is built from 14 residues. The CDR3 sequence: CASSRQGGNQPQHF. CDR3 in DNA: TGTGCCAGCAGTCGACAGGGGGGGAATCAGCCCCAGCATTTT.

The genes are TRBV5-4 and TRBJ1-2; possible D gene TRBD1, 5 bases. The CDR3 is 13 residues long. V lost 0 bases to trimming and J lost 8 bases, with 11 bases between them. Germline CDR1 is SGHNT and CDR2 is YYREEE (reference sequence). As DNA, the CDR3 is TGTGCCAGCAGCTTGGGAGGGGCCAGCGGCTACACCTTC. Its protein product is CASSLGGASGYTF.

The chain uses TRBV28 and TRBJ1-1; 7 bases are a match to TRBD1. Looked up from germline, CDR1 is MDHEN and CDR2 is SYDVKM. This CDR3 is built from 16 residues. Trimming at V came to 2 bases and at J to 0 bases, leaving 6 bases not matched to a gene. The CDR3 DNA reads TGTGCCAGCAGTTTAGCGGCAGGGGGGATGAACACTGAAGCTTTCTTT. As protein: CASSLAAGGMNTEAFF.

As DNA, the CDR3 is TGTGCCAGCAGCCAAGACCTAGCGGGAGTCGGTGGGACGCAGTATTTT. Its protein product is CASSQDLAGVGGTQYF. The chain carries TRBV3-1 and TRBJ2-3; 10 positions agree with TRBD2. Per germline, CDR1 LGHDT and CDR2 YNNKEL (reference sequence). This CDR3 comprises 16 residues. The V gene end was trimmed by 0 bases and the J gene end by 9 bases; junction bases not matched to a gene: 9.